This is a list of T cell receptor beta chains from one sample in a study of PD-L1 blockade in urothelial cancer. Produced via immunoSEQ multiplex PCR; TCRdb's table is partial and in-frame only. In the table there are tens of thousands of clones, about 82% of which are singletons. The sequencing here drew on PBMCs, taken around atezolizumab (anti-PD-L1) treatment. The receptor source for this set is a man aged 45-65 years with urothelial cancer. Each CDR3 is given with its conserved first and last residue. Each record gives: V gene, D gene, clone size, J gene, CDR3 DNA, CDR3 protein. The D gene is left open where the match is weak. Some rows have no size entry. The others give once, few or many, or a class for an expanded clone.

V gene: TRBV19
D gene: .
clone size: .
J gene: TRBJ2-1
CDR3 DNA: TGTGCCAGTAGTATAACCGGGGATGAGCAGTTCTTC
CDR3 protein: CASSITGDEQFF

V gene: TRBV7-9
D gene: TRBD1
clone size: .
J gene: TRBJ2-1
CDR3 DNA: TGTGCCAGCAGCTTAGGGGACAGGTACTACAATGAGCAGTTCTTC
CDR3 protein: CASSLGDRYYNEQFF

V gene: TRBV29-1
D gene: TRBD1
clone size: .
J gene: TRBJ2-7
CDR3 DNA: TGCAGCGTTCGGGGCGCGGGACAGGGAATCTACGAGCAGTACTTC
CDR3 protein: CSVRGAGQGIYEQYF

V gene: TRBV7-9
D gene: TRBD2
clone size: once
J gene: TRBJ2-3
CDR3 DNA: TGTGCCAGTACTAGCGGGAGGGCCGATTCCCCAGATACGCAGTATTTT
CDR3 protein: CASTSGRADSPDTQYF

V gene: TRBV10-3
D gene: .
clone size: once
J gene: TRBJ2-7
CDR3 DNA: TGTGCCATCAGTGAGACGAAGCGGGTCTTCTCCTACGAGCAGTACTTC
CDR3 protein: CAISETKRVFSYEQYF

V gene: TRBV6-1
D gene: TRBD1
clone size: .
J gene: TRBJ1-2
CDR3 DNA: TGTGCCAGCAGACAGGGGGAAGGCTACACCTTC
CDR3 protein: CASRQGEGYTF

V gene: TRBV9
D gene: .
clone size: .
J gene: TRBJ1-3
CDR3 DNA: TGTGCCAGCAGCCTTGATGTGGGGCTTGGAAACACCATATATTTT
CDR3 protein: CASSLDVGLGNTIYF

V gene: TRBV5-4
D gene: TRBD2
clone size: .
J gene: TRBJ2-5
CDR3 DNA: TGTGCCAGCAGCTTGGACCTACTCGCGGGAGGCCAGGAGACCCAGTACTTC
CDR3 protein: CASSLDLLAGGQETQYF

V gene: TRBV10-3
D gene: .
clone size: .
J gene: TRBJ2-7
CDR3 DNA: TGTGCCATCAGTGAGTCAACGGGCAGGGTCGACGAGCAGTACTTC
CDR3 protein: CAISESTGRVDEQYF

V gene: TRBV18
D gene: TRBD1
clone size: .
J gene: TRBJ2-5
CDR3 DNA: TGTGCCAGCTCACCAAGACAGGGCGCAGAGACCCAGTACTTC
CDR3 protein: CASSPRQGAETQYF

V gene: TRBV30
D gene: .
clone size: .
J gene: TRBJ1-1
CDR3 DNA: TGTGCCTGGAGTGTATTCAGGGTAATGAACACTGAAGCTTTCTTT
CDR3 protein: CAWSVFRVMNTEAFF

V gene: TRBV7-9
D gene: .
clone size: few
J gene: TRBJ1-5
CDR3 DNA: TGTGCCAGCAGCTTTGGGGGGAAAGGCCAGCCCCAGCATTTT
CDR3 protein: CASSFGGKGQPQHF

V gene: TRBV13
D gene: .
clone size: .
J gene: TRBJ2-3
CDR3 DNA: TGTGCCAGCAGCTCCGATGAGGGGGACACAGATACGCAGTATTTT
CDR3 protein: CASSSDEGDTDTQYF

V gene: TRBV6-5
D gene: TRBD2
clone size: .
J gene: TRBJ2-5
CDR3 DNA: TGTGCCAGCAGGACCGGGACTAGCAAAGAGACCCAGTACTTC
CDR3 protein: CASRTGTSKETQYF

V gene: TRBV19
D gene: TRBD1
clone size: once
J gene: TRBJ1-5
CDR3 DNA: TGTGCCAGTAGTATTGGACAGGGGTTTCAGCCCCAGCATTTT
CDR3 protein: CASSIGQGFQPQHF

V gene: TRBV10-3
D gene: TRBD2
clone size: .
J gene: TRBJ2-7
CDR3 DNA: TGTGCCATCAGTCTCTCCGACAGGTCCGGGACTAGCGACCACGAGCAGTACTTC
CDR3 protein: CAISLSDRSGTSDHEQYF

V gene: TRBV5-1
D gene: TRBD1
clone size: .
J gene: TRBJ2-7
CDR3 DNA: TGCGCCAGCAGGTCACAGGGGAATCGGAACGAGCAGTACTTC
CDR3 protein: CASRSQGNRNEQYF

V gene: TRBV11-3
D gene: .
clone size: .
J gene: TRBJ2-2
CDR3 DNA: TGTGCCAGCAGCTCCACAAGACGGGAGCCCAGCACCGGGGAGCTGTTTTTT
CDR3 protein: CASSSTRREPSTGELFF

V gene: TRBV5-1
D gene: .
clone size: .
J gene: TRBJ2-5
CDR3 DNA: TGCGCCAGCAGCTCCCCGACGGGGGTGGGGGAGACCCAGTACTTC
CDR3 protein: CASSSPTGVGETQYF

V gene: TRBV11-2
D gene: .
clone size: .
J gene: TRBJ1-2
CDR3 DNA: TGTGCCAGCAGCTCACTGGGGGGGTATGGCTACACCTTC
CDR3 protein: CASSSLGGYGYTF

V gene: TRBV23-1
D gene: TRBD2
clone size: .
J gene: TRBJ2-3
CDR3 DNA: TGCGCCAGCAGACTAGCGGATACTACAGATACGCAGTATTTT
CDR3 protein: CASRLADTTDTQYF

V gene: TRBV19
D gene: .
clone size: .
J gene: TRBJ2-3
CDR3 DNA: TGTGCCAGTAGTCCGGATCCGGGGGTGCGCACAGATACGCAGTATTTT
CDR3 protein: CASSPDPGVRTDTQYF

V gene: TRBV11-1
D gene: .
clone size: .
J gene: TRBJ2-7
CDR3 DNA: TGTGCCAGCAGCGCGCGCCCACAGGGTCACGAGCAGTACTTC
CDR3 protein: CASSARPQGHEQYF

V gene: TRBV27
D gene: TRBD1
clone size: .
J gene: TRBJ2-3
CDR3 DNA: TGTGCCAGCAGCTCACCAAGTGGGACAGCCGGATTTCGCACAGATACGCAGTATTTT
CDR3 protein: CASSSPSGTAGFRTDTQYF

V gene: TRBV7-3
D gene: .
clone size: .
J gene: TRBJ1-6
CDR3 DNA: TGTGCGAGTCGCCAGGACTATAATTCACCCCTCCACTTT
CDR3 protein: CASRQDYNSPLHF

V gene: TRBV7-6
D gene: TRBD2
clone size: .
J gene: TRBJ2-1
CDR3 DNA: TGTGCCAGCAGCGCGGGACTAGCGGGAGTCTATGAGCAGTTCTTC
CDR3 protein: CASSAGLAGVYEQFF

V gene: TRBV28
D gene: TRBD2
clone size: .
J gene: TRBJ2-7
CDR3 DNA: TGTGCCAGCAGGGTAACAGGGACTAGCTCCTACGAGCAGTACTTC
CDR3 protein: CASRVTGTSSYEQYF

V gene: TRBV30
D gene: TRBD1
clone size: once
J gene: TRBJ2-7
CDR3 DNA: TGTGCCTATTCGGGACAGGGTACGGTCGGCGAGCAGTACTTC
CDR3 protein: CAYSGQGTVGEQYF

V gene: TRBV30
D gene: .
clone size: .
J gene: TRBJ1-4
CDR3 DNA: TGTGCCTGGAGTGTACGGAGGGACGGGCTTAATGAAAAACTGTTTTTT
CDR3 protein: CAWSVRRDGLNEKLFF

V gene: TRBV18
D gene: TRBD1
clone size: .
J gene: TRBJ1-1
CDR3 DNA: TGTGCCAGTTCAAGTCTGGGACAGGACTATATTAAAGCTTTCTTT
CDR3 protein: CASSSLGQDYIKAFF

V gene: TRBV5-1
D gene: .
clone size: .
J gene: TRBJ1-1
CDR3 DNA: TGCGCCAGCAGCTTGGGTGCGGGGGCTAGATTGGCTTTCTTT
CDR3 protein: CASSLGAGARLAFF

V gene: TRBV5-6
D gene: TRBD2
clone size: .
J gene: TRBJ2-7
CDR3 DNA: TGTGCCAGCAGCCCCGACCCCCTAGCGGGAGGGGCCGGGTACGAGCAGTACTTC
CDR3 protein: CASSPDPLAGGAGYEQYF

V gene: TRBV14
D gene: .
clone size: .
J gene: TRBJ1-1
CDR3 DNA: TGTGCCAGCAGCGTAAGTGGGGGGTCGGAAGCTTTCTTT
CDR3 protein: CASSVSGGSEAFF

V gene: TRBV5-1
D gene: .
clone size: .
J gene: TRBJ1-1
CDR3 DNA: TGCGCCAGCAGCTTGGGGACACGAAACACTGAAGCTTTCTTT
CDR3 protein: CASSLGTRNTEAFF

V gene: TRBV27
D gene: TRBD2
clone size: .
J gene: TRBJ2-5
CDR3 DNA: TGTGCCAGCAGTTTATCACCCACTAGCGGGATTAGGGAGACCCAGTACTTC
CDR3 protein: CASSLSPTSGIRETQYF

V gene: TRBV5-4
D gene: TRBD2
clone size: .
J gene: TRBJ2-5
CDR3 DNA: TGTGCCAGCAGCTTGTTTGGGACTAGCGGGAGTGAGACCCAGTACTTC
CDR3 protein: CASSLFGTSGSETQYF

V gene: TRBV18
D gene: .
clone size: .
J gene: TRBJ1-5
CDR3 DNA: TGTGCCAGCTCACACGGACACCTCTATAGCAATCAGCCCCAGCATTTT
CDR3 protein: CASSHGHLYSNQPQHF

V gene: TRBV11-2
D gene: .
clone size: few
J gene: TRBJ2-3
CDR3 DNA: TGTGCCAGCAGCTCATATCGGGGCACAGATACGCAGTATTTT
CDR3 protein: CASSSYRGTDTQYF

V gene: TRBV6-5
D gene: TRBD1
clone size: .
J gene: TRBJ2-5
CDR3 DNA: TGTGCCAGCAGTACCGGGACAGGGAGGGGAGAGACCCAGTACTTC
CDR3 protein: CASSTGTGRGETQYF

V gene: TRBV9
D gene: TRBD2
clone size: .
J gene: TRBJ2-7
CDR3 DNA: TGTGCCAGCAGCGTAGCGGGAGGCCCCCGCTACGAGCAGTACTTC
CDR3 protein: CASSVAGGPRYEQYF

V gene: TRBV4-1
D gene: .
clone size: .
J gene: TRBJ2-1
CDR3 DNA: TGCGCCAGCAGCCAAGTCTATGGGGCTACCTCCTACAATGAGCAGTTCTTC
CDR3 protein: CASSQVYGATSYNEQFF

V gene: TRBV28
D gene: .
clone size: .
J gene: TRBJ2-7
CDR3 DNA: TGTGCCGCACACAGGGCAGGGCGGCACGAGCAGTACTTC
CDR3 protein: CAAHRAGRHEQYF

V gene: TRBV28
D gene: TRBD1
clone size: .
J gene: TRBJ1-4
CDR3 DNA: TGTGCCAGCAGTCCCGGGACAGGGGTTGAAAAACTGTTTTTT
CDR3 protein: CASSPGTGVEKLFF

V gene: TRBV7-3
D gene: TRBD2
clone size: .
J gene: TRBJ2-7
CDR3 DNA: TGTGCCAGCGGGACTAGCGGGAGGAAAGAGCAGTACTTC
CDR3 protein: CASGTSGRKEQYF

V gene: TRBV5-1
D gene: .
clone size: once
J gene: TRBJ2-7
CDR3 DNA: TGCGCCAGCAGCTTGATGTCTACCAACTCCGCCTACGAGCAGTACTTC
CDR3 protein: CASSLMSTNSAYEQYF

V gene: TRBV9
D gene: .
clone size: .
J gene: TRBJ2-5
CDR3 DNA: TGTGCCAGCAGCGTAGAAGGACTACTTGGGGAGACCCAGTACTTC
CDR3 protein: CASSVEGLLGETQYF

V gene: TRBV28
D gene: TRBD1
clone size: .
J gene: TRBJ1-5
CDR3 DNA: TGTGCCAGCACAGGGGGAGGTAGGCCCCAGCATTTT
CDR3 protein: CASTGGGRPQHF

V gene: TRBV5-5
D gene: TRBD1
clone size: .
J gene: TRBJ2-7
CDR3 DNA: TGTGCCAGCAGCTTTTCCGGGACAGTACCCTACGAGCAGTACTTC
CDR3 protein: CASSFSGTVPYEQYF

V gene: TRBV7-2
D gene: TRBD2
clone size: .
J gene: TRBJ2-7
CDR3 DNA: TGTGCCAGCAGTCTAGCGGGCTCCTACGAGCAGTACTTC
CDR3 protein: CASSLAGSYEQYF

V gene: TRBV11-1
D gene: .
clone size: .
J gene: TRBJ2-1
CDR3 DNA: TGTGCCAGCAGCTTAGTGGAGCGAGCATCGCAGTTCTTC
CDR3 protein: CASSLVERASQFF

V gene: TRBV5-1
D gene: TRBD2
clone size: .
J gene: TRBJ2-5
CDR3 DNA: TGCGCCAGCAGCCCCAGACTAGCGGCTCAAGAGACCCAGTACTTC
CDR3 protein: CASSPRLAAQETQYF

V gene: TRBV4-2
D gene: TRBD2
clone size: .
J gene: TRBJ2-3
CDR3 DNA: TGTGCCAGCAGTACCAGCGGGAGCCCAGATACGCAGTATTTT
CDR3 protein: CASSTSGSPDTQYF

V gene: TRBV5-5
D gene: .
clone size: .
J gene: TRBJ2-7
CDR3 DNA: TGTGCCAGCAGCTTGGGCGCTCCCCACGAGCAGTACTTC
CDR3 protein: CASSLGAPHEQYF

V gene: TRBV2
D gene: TRBD2
clone size: .
J gene: TRBJ2-5
CDR3 DNA: TGTGCCAGCAGGACCCTAGCGGGGAAGGTTGAGACCCAGTACTTC
CDR3 protein: CASRTLAGKVETQYF

V gene: TRBV2
D gene: TRBD2
clone size: .
J gene: TRBJ2-3
CDR3 DNA: TGTGCCAGCAGGCCGGGACTAGCTAGCACAGATACGCAGTATTTT
CDR3 protein: CASRPGLASTDTQYF

V gene: TRBV29-1
D gene: .
clone size: .
J gene: TRBJ1-1
CDR3 DNA: TGCAGCGCCCAGATCTCTGAAGCTTTCTTT
CDR3 protein: CSAQISEAFF

V gene: TRBV19
D gene: .
clone size: .
J gene: TRBJ2-7
CDR3 DNA: TGTGCCAGTAGTATAACGCAGGGGACCTACGAGCAGTACTTC
CDR3 protein: CASSITQGTYEQYF

V gene: TRBV4-1
D gene: TRBD2
clone size: .
J gene: TRBJ2-7
CDR3 DNA: TGCGCCAGCAGCCATCCCACTAGCGGGAGGTCCGAGCAGTACTTC
CDR3 protein: CASSHPTSGRSEQYF

V gene: TRBV6-1
D gene: TRBD1
clone size: .
J gene: TRBJ1-2
CDR3 DNA: TGTGCCAGCAGTCCTACCCCGACAGGGTACTATGGCTACACCTTC
CDR3 protein: CASSPTPTGYYGYTF

V gene: TRBV5-1
D gene: TRBD1
clone size: .
J gene: TRBJ1-5
CDR3 DNA: TGCGCCAGCAGCGACGTAGGGGGCGGCCAGCCCCAGCATTTT
CDR3 protein: CASSDVGGGQPQHF